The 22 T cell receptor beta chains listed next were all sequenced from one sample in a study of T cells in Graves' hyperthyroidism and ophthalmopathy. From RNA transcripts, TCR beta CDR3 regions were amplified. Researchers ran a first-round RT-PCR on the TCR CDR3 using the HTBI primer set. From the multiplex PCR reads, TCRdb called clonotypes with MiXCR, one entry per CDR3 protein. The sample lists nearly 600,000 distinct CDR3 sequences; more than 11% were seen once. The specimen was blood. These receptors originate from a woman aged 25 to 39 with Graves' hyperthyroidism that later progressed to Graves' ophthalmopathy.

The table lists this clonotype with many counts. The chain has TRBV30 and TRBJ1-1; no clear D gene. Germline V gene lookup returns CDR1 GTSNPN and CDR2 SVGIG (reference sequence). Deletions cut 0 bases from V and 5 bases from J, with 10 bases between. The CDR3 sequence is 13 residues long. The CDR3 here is CAWSVMGQTEAFF. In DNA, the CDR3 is TGTGCCTGGAGTGTGATGGGTCAAACTGAAGCTTTCTTT.

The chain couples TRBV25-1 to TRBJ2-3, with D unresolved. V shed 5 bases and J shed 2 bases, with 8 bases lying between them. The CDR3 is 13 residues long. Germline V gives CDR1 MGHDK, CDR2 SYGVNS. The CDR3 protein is CASSLQHTDTQYF. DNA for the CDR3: TGTGCCAGCAGTCTCCAACACACAGATACGCAGTATTTT.

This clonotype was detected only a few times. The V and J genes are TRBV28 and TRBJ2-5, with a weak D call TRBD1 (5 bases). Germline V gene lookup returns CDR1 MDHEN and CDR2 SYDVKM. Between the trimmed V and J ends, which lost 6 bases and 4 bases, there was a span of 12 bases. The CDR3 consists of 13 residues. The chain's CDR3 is CASRGRRRETQYF. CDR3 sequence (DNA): TGTGCCAGCAGGGGGCGCCGTCGAGAGACCCAGTACTTC.

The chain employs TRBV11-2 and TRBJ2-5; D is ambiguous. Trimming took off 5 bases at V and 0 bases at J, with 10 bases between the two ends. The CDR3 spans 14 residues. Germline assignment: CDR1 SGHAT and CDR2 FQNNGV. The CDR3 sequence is CASSEAKDQETQYF. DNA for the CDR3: TGTGCCAGCAGCGAGGCCAAGGACCAAGAGACCCAGTACTTC.

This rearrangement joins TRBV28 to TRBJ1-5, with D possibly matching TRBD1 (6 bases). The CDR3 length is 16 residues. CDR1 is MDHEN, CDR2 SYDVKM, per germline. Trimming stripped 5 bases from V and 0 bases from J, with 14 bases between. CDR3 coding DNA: TGTGCCAGCAGTCTCTATGGACAGTATAGCAATCAGCCCCAGCATTTT. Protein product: CASSLYGQYSNQPQHF.

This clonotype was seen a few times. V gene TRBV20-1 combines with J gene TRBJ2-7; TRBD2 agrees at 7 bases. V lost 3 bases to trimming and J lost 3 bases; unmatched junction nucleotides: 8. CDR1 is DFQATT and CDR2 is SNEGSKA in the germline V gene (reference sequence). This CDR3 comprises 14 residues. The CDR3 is CSASELADNYEQYF. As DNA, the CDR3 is TGCAGTGCTAGCGAGCTAGCGGACAACTACGAGCAGTACTTC.

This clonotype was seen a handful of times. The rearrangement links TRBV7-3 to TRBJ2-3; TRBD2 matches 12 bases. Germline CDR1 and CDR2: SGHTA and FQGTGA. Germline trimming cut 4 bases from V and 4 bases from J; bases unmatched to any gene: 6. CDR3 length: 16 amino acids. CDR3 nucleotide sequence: TGTGCCAGCAGCTCTGGACTAGCGGGATTCTCAGATACGCAGTATTTT. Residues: CASSSGLAGFSDTQYF.

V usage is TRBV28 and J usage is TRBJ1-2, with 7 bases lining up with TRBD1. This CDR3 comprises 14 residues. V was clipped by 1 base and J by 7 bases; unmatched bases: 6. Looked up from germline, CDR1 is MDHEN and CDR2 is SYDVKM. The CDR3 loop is CASSLFDRARGYTF. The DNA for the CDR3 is TGTGCCAGCAGTTTATTCGACAGGGCGCGTGGCTACACCTTC.

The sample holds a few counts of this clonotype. CDR3 sequence (DNA): TGTGCCACCAGTGATCCTACTAGTGGGTCCTACAATGAGCAGTTCTTC. It yields the protein CATSDPTSGSYNEQFF. The rearrangement joins TRBV24-1 to TRBJ2-1, with D possibly TRBD2 on 5 matching bases. Germline V lookup: CDR1 KGHDR, CDR2 SFDVKD. The CDR3 runs to 16 residues. V was clipped by 3 bases and J by 1 base, with 12 bases between them.

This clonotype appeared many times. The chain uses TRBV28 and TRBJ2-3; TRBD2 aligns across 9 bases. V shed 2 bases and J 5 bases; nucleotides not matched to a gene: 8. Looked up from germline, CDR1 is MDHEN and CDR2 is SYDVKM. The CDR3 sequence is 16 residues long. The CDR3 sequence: CASSLRLAGKGDTQYF. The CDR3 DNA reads TGTGCCAGCAGTTTAAGGCTAGCGGGGAAGGGAGATACGCAGTATTTT.

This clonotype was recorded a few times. DNA for the CDR3: TGTGCCAGCACGCAGGGCTACGAGCAGTACGTC. This gives the protein CASTQGYEQYV. The rearrangement links TRBV6-2 or TRBV6-3 to TRBJ2-7, with D perhaps matching TRBD1 (5 bases). The CDR3 is 11 residues long. CDR1 and CDR2 from the germline V gene are MNHEY and SVGEGT. V lost 7 bases and J 3 bases, leaving 7 bases between the germline ends.

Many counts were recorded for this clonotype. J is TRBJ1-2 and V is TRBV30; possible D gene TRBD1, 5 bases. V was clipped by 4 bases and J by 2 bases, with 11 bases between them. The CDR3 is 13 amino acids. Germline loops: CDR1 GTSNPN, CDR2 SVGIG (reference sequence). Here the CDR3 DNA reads TGTGCCTGGACCGGGGGGGTGAACTATGGCTACACCTTC. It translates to CAWTGGVNYGYTF. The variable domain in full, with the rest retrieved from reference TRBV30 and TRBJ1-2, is SQTIHQWPATLVQPVGSPLSLECTVEGTSNPNLYWYRQAAGRGLQLLFYSVGIGQISSEVPQNLSASRPQDRQFILSSKKLLLSDSGFYLCAWTGGVNYGYTFGSGTRLTVV.

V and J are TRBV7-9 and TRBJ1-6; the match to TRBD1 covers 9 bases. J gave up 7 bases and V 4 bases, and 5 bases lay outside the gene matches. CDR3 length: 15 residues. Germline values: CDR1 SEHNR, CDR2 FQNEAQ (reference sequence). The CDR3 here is CASSSTGGGNSPLHF. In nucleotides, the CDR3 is TGTGCCAGCAGCTCGACAGGGGGTGGGAATTCACCCCTCCACTTT.

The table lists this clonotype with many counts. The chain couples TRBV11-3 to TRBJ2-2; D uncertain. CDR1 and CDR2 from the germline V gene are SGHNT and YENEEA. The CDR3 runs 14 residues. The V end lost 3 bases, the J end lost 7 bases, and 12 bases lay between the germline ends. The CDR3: CASSLDASSGELFF. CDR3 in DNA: TGTGCCAGCAGCTTGGACGCCTCTAGCGGGGAGCTGTTTTTT.

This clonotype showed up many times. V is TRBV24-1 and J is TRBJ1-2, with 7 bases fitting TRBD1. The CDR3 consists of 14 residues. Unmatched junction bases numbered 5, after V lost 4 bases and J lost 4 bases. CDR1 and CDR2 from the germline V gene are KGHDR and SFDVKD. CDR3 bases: TGTGCCACCAGTGACGCGGGACAGCTCTATGGCTACACCTTC. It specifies CATSDAGQLYGYTF.

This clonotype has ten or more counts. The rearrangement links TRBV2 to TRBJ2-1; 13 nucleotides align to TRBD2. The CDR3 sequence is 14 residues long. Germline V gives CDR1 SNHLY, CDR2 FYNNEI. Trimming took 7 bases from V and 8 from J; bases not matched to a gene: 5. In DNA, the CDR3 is TGTGCCAGCAAACGGACTAGCGGGAGCGATGAGCAGTTCTTC. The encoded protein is CASKRTSGSDEQFF.

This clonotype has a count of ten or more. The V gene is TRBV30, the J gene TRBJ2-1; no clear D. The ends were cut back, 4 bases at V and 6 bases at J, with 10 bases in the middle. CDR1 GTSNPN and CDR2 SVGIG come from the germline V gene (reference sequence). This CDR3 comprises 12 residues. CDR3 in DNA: TGTGCCTGGAATTTTTTGTCCAATGAGCAGTTCTTC. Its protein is CAWNFLSNEQFF.

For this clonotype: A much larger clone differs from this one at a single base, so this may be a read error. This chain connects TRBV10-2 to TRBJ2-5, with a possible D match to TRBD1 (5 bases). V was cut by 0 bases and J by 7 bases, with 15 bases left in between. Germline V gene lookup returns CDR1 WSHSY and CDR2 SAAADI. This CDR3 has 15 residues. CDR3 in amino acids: CASSESAGLVGTQYF. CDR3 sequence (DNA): TGCGCCAGCAGTGAGTCGGCAGGGTTAGTGGGGACCCAGTACTTC.

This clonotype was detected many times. The CDR3 DNA is TGTGCCAGCAGTGAGCCTAACAATGAGCAGTTCTTC. Translating gives CASSEPNNEQFF. The chain links TRBV6-1 to TRBJ2-1, with D unclear. This CDR3 is 12 amino acids long. V gave up 3 bases and J gave up 5 bases, with 5 bases separating them. CDR1 is MNHNS and CDR2 is SASEGT in the germline V gene.

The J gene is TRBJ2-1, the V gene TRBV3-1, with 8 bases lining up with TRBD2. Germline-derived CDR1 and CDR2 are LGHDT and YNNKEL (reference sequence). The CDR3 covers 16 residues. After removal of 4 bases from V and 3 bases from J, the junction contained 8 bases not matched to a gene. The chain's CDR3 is CASSPLLAGLYNEQFF. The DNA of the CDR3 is TGTGCCAGCAGCCCCCTCCTAGCGGGCCTCTACAATGAGCAGTTCTTC.

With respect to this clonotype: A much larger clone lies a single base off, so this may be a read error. CDR3 sequence: CASSQESKGPMNTEAFF. The CDR3 DNA sequence: TGTGCCAGCAGCCAAGAATCCAAAGGCCCCATGAACACTGAAGCTTTCTTT. This chain connects TRBV3-1 to TRBJ1-1; unclear D gene. This CDR3 has 17 residues. V lost 0 bases and J 0 bases, leaving 14 bases between the germline ends. Germline V gene data show CDR1 as LGHDT and CDR2 as YNNKEL (reference sequence).

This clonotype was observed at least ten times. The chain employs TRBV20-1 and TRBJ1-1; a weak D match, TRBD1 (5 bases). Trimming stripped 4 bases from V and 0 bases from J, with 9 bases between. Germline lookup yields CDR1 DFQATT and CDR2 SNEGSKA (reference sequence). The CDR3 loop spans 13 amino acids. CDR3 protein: CSATTAMNTEAFF. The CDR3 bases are TGCAGTGCTACGACAGCGATGAACACTGAAGCTTTCTTT.